A selection of T cell receptor beta chains follows, all from one sample in a study of OX40 agonist ivuxolimab in advanced cancers. TCRdb's copy holds only in-frame clones and misses some; the assay was immunoSEQ multiplex PCR. The sample consists of over 95,000 clones, roughly 90% of them appearing once. The sequences come from CD4+ or CD8+ T cells sorted from blood, collected in a trial of the OX40 agonist ivuxolimab. The source of these receptors is an adult with an advanced solid tumor such as melanoma, head and neck, liver or kidney cancer. CDR3s include the opening cysteine and the closing phenylalanine or tryptophan. A D gene is named only where the DNA matches it firmly. Clone size is stated in some rows and not others, as once, few, many or a class when expanded.

TRBJ2-1	TRBV11-2	NA	13	NA	TGTGCCAGCAGTTCTCCAGGATACAATGAGCAGTTCTTC	CASSSPGYNEQFF
TRBJ2-3	TRBV6-1	NA	13	NA	TGTGCCAGCAGTGTTGGGAGCGCAGATACGCAGTATTTT	CASSVGSADTQYF
TRBJ2-7	TRBV5-1	TRBD1	16	NA	TGCGCCAGCAGCATACCCCGAGGACAGGGGGCCTCCGAGCAGTACTTC	CASSIPRGQGASEQYF
TRBJ1-2	TRBV7-2	TRBD1	14	NA	TGTGCCAGCAGCCCGGGACAGGGGGCGTATGGCTACACCTTC	CASSPGQGAYGYTF
TRBJ2-7	TRBV5-4	TRBD1	14	NA	TGTGCCAGCAGCGCACCACAGGGGGCGGGGGAGCAGTACTTC	CASSAPQGAGEQYF
TRBJ2-5	TRBV5-1	NA	15	NA	TGCGCCAGCAGCTTGGAGGGGCCCCGCGGAGAGACCCAGTACTTC	CASSLEGPRGETQYF
TRBJ1-4	TRBV19	TRBD1	16	NA	TGTGCCACCCGTGGGACAGGAGCCCCAACTAATGAAAAACTGTTTTTT	CATRGTGAPTNEKLFF
TRBJ1-1	TRBV7-6	NA	14	NA	TGTGCCAGCAGCTTGGGGTTCGGGAACACTGAAGCTTTCTTT	CASSLGFGNTEAFF
TRBJ1-2	TRBV7-8	NA	12	NA	TGTGCCAGCAGCCCTGCGGCCTATGGCTACACCTTC	CASSPAAYGYTF
TRBJ1-1	TRBV30	NA	12	few	TGTGCCTGGAGTGTACCAGGCCGAGTGCCTTTCTTT	CAWSVPGRVPFF
TRBJ1-1	TRBV15	NA	15	NA	TGTGCCACCAGCAGACCCCAGATTACCAACACTGAAGCTTTCTTT	CATSRPQITNTEAFF
TRBJ2-1	TRBV5-6	TRBD2	15	NA	TGTGCCAGCAGCTTGGTCGGGGGGGCCGCCGGTGAGCAGTTCTTC	CASSLVGGAAGEQFF
TRBJ2-2	TRBV27	NA	14	few	TGTGCCAGCAGGGGGATCGCGGGGACCGGGGAGCTGTTTTTT	CASRGIAGTGELFF
TRBJ1-5	TRBV7-9	TRBD1	16	NA	TGTGCCAGCAGCGCCGGACAGGGGGCGGTCGGTCAGCCCCAGCATTTT	CASSAGQGAVGQPQHF
TRBJ1-4	TRBV7-6	NA	12	few	TGTGCCAGCAGCTCGAATGACAAGAGACTGTTTTTT	CASSSNDKRLFF
TRBJ2-3	TRBV5-4	TRBD2	17	NA	TGTGCCAGCAGCTCCGGGGGGGCCTACCAACGCACAGATACGCAGTATTTT	CASSSGGAYQRTDTQYF
TRBJ1-2	TRBV5-4	TRBD1	15	NA	TGTGCCAGCAGTGTTGGACAGGGTATGGTCTATGGCTACACCTTC	CASSVGQGMVYGYTF
TRBJ2-5	TRBV11-2	TRBD2	15	once	TGTGCCAGCAGCTTAGGCGGGACTAAGAAGGAGACCCAGTACTTC	CASSLGGTKKETQYF
TRBJ2-5	TRBV18	TRBD1	14	NA	TGTGCCAGCTCACCGGTGGACAGGCAAGAGACCCAGTACTTC	CASSPVDRQETQYF
TRBJ1-3	TRBV2	TRBD1	14	NA	TGTGCCAGCAGTTACACAGGGGATGGAAACACCATATATTTT	CASSYTGDGNTIYF
TRBJ1-2	TRBV6-5	NA	15	NA	TGTGCCAGCAGTCCACAATCCGACGGAACATATGGCTACACCTTC	CASSPQSDGTYGYTF
TRBJ2-3	TRBV11-3	NA	17	NA	TGTGCCAGCAGCTCGGGACTTTCTGGGGGGTACACAGATACGCAGTATTTT	CASSSGLSGGYTDTQYF
TRBJ2-1	TRBV5-1	NA	13	NA	TGCGCCAGCAGAGCCGGGACAAACAATGAGCAGTTCTTC	CASRAGTNNEQFF
TRBJ2-7	TRBV10-3	NA	12	NA	TGTGCCATCAGCGATAACACTCCGGAGCAGTACTTC	CAISDNTPEQYF
TRBJ1-2	TRBV7-2	NA	18	NA	TGTGCCAGCAGCTTAGATGGCGTCGACGCCGGCCAGGGATATGGCTACACCTTC	CASSLDGVDAGQGYGYTF
TRBJ2-3	TRBV7-3	NA	14	NA	TGTGCCAGCAGCTTAGGCTTCGGGACAGATACGCAGTATTTT	CASSLGFGTDTQYF
TRBJ1-1	TRBV29-1	NA	13	NA	TGCAGCGCTGGGGGGGGGCTCAACACTGAAGCTTTCTTT	CSAGGGLNTEAFF
TRBJ1-1	TRBV7-2	TRBD1	15	few	TGTGCCAGCAGCTTTATGACAGGGTCGTCGGCTGAAGCTTTCTTT	CASSFMTGSSAEAFF
TRBJ2-2	TRBV20-1	NA	11	NA	TGCAGTGCTACCAAGACTGGGGAGCTGTTTTTT	CSATKTGELFF
TRBJ1-6	TRBV2	NA	17	once	TGTGCCAGCAGTGGTTCCCGCGGTCGGGGGATGAGCGCACCCCTCCACTTT	CASSGSRGRGMSAPLHF
TRBJ2-5	TRBV7-2	NA	13	NA	TGTGCCAGCACCCGTTCTGGACGGGAGACCCAGTACTTC	CASTRSGRETQYF
TRBJ2-1	TRBV28	NA	12	once	TGTGCCAGCAGTTTGATTGTTGGTGAGCAGTTCTTC	CASSLIVGEQFF
TRBJ1-2	TRBV30	NA	11	NA	TGTGCCTGGAGTGTGGAGGGTGGCTACACCTTC	CAWSVEGGYTF
TRBJ2-2	TRBV7-2	NA	14	NA	TGTGCCAGCAGCTTACTTGGTCACACCGGGGAGCTGTTTTTT	CASSLLGHTGELFF
TRBJ2-7	TRBV11-2	TRBD2	15	many	TGTGCCAGCAGCCAACAAAGCGGGGGGGCCTACGAGCAGTACTTC	CASSQQSGGAYEQYF
TRBJ2-5	TRBV29-1	NA	12	once	TGCAGCGTTGACTCAGGGGCGGAGACCCAGTACTTC	CSVDSGAETQYF
TRBJ2-7	TRBV28	TRBD1	15	few	TGTGCCAGCGGTATGCTGACAGGGTTTTCCAACGAGCAGTACTTC	CASGMLTGFSNEQYF
TRBJ1-5	TRBV5-1	NA	16	NA	TGCGCCAGCAGCTTGTCCGGGGACTATAGCAATCAGCCCCAGCATTTT	CASSLSGDYSNQPQHF
TRBJ1-2	TRBV30	NA	14	NA	TGTGCCTGGAGTTACGGTAGAGGGACGGATGGCTACACCTTC	CAWSYGRGTDGYTF
TRBJ1-1	TRBV7-9	NA	14	NA	TGTGCCAGCAGCCCCCCAGGTTCGAACACTGAAGCTTTCTTT	CASSPPGSNTEAFF
TRBJ2-5	TRBV29-1	NA	13	NA	TGCAGCGTTGAACCGCCGTACCAAGAGACCCAGTACTTC	CSVEPPYQETQYF
TRBJ1-4	TRBV6-1	NA	14	NA	TGTGCCAGCAGTGGCAGACAGACTAATGAAAAACTGTTTTTT	CASSGRQTNEKLFF
TRBJ2-3	TRBV4-2	NA	16	once	TGTGCCAGCAGACCTGACTCGGGAAATACGGGCGGGACGCAGTATTTT	CASRPDSGNTGGTQYF
TRBJ2-7	TRBV19	NA	12	NA	TGTGCCAGTAAAGGCCGAGCCTACGAGCAGTACTTC	CASKGRAYEQYF
TRBJ1-5	TRBV7-2	TRBD1	16	NA	TGTGCCAGCAGCTTGACCGGGACAGGGGGAGGTCAGCCCCAGCATTTT	CASSLTGTGGGQPQHF
TRBJ1-2	TRBV2	TRBD1	14	NA	TGTGCCAGCAAGTCCGGGACAGGCCTCTATGGCTACACCTTC	CASKSGTGLYGYTF
TRBJ2-7	TRBV6-5	NA	11	NA	TGTGCCAGCAGTACCAACTACGAGCAGTACTTC	CASSTNYEQYF
TRBJ1-1	TRBV19	TRBD1	15	NA	TGTGCCAGTAGTCTCCAGGGGGTAGGGAACACTGAAGCTTTCTTT	CASSLQGVGNTEAFF
TRBJ2-7	TRBV6-6	NA	11	NA	TGTGCCAGCAGTGACCGGGACACGCAGTACTTC	CASSDRDTQYF
TRBJ1-1	TRBV29-1	NA	10	NA	TGCAGCGTTGGTTCGATCGGGGCTTTCTTT	CSVGSIGAFF
TRBJ1-2	TRBV7-9	NA	15	NA	TGTGCCAGCAGCATCTCGACGGGGGGGTATGATGGCTACACCTTC	CASSISTGGYDGYTF
TRBJ1-4	TRBV7-9	NA	17	NA	TGTGCCAGCAGCGAGGGGCAACAAGACCTCTTCGGTGAAAAACTGTTTTTT	CASSEGQQDLFGEKLFF
TRBJ1-6	TRBV7-2	NA	17	NA	TGTGCCAGCAGCTTAAACAGGTTTTTAGGTGTAGATTCACCCCTCCACTTT	CASSLNRFLGVDSPLHF
TRBJ1-1	TRBV19	TRBD1	17	few	TGTGCCAGTAGTAGGACAGGGAAGAGGCGAATCGACACTGAAGCTTTCTTT	CASSRTGKRRIDTEAFF
TRBJ2-1	TRBV5-5	NA	17	NA	TGTGCCAGCAGCTTGAGTGGGGCCTCCCCCCTCTACAATGAGCAGTTCTTC	CASSLSGASPLYNEQFF
TRBJ2-5	TRBV27	TRBD1	18	NA	TGTGCCAGCAGTTTATCGCGGTCACTCGGGACAGGGGGGGAGACCCAGTACTTC	CASSLSRSLGTGGETQYF
TRBJ2-1	TRBV4-1	NA	14	once	TGCGCCAGCAGCCAAGACACCCTAATCCATGAGCAGTTCTTC	CASSQDTLIHEQFF
TRBJ1-6	TRBV5-4	NA	16	once	TGTGCCAGCAGCTTGGACCAACAGGGAGTTAATTCACCCCTCCACTTT	CASSLDQQGVNSPLHF
TRBJ2-7	TRBV28	NA	15	NA	TGTGCCAGCAGTTTTGGGAGCGTGGGAGACTACGAGCAGTACTTC	CASSFGSVGDYEQYF